This T cell receptor beta chain is from a study of Ad26.COV2.S vaccination and SARS-CoV-2 variants. Study details: Within the COV1001 Ad26.COV2.S trial arm, the donor was enrolled.

The repertoire was sequenced with immunoSEQ multiplex PCR; TCRdb's copy has only in-frame clones and lacks some. The sample carries over 300,000 clones, 83% recorded once. Study-wide results and caveats: An underestimation of total T cell responses may have resulted from the TCR breadth and depth analyses.

Treatment here: around 19 received Ad26.COV2.S at low or high dose, single or two shots; about five received placebo; per-sample allocation not given. Day 63 after the first vaccine or placebo injection was the time point for sampling. The CDR3 sequence is 18 residues long. The germline gives CDR1 MNHNS, CDR2 SASEGT. Trimming stripped 2 bases from V and 6 bases from J, with 20 bases between. Comment on this clone: Antigen specificity is unknown. Other DNA variants within this sample encode the same CDR3.

The TCR was taken from a person between 18 and 60 years old who received the Ad26.COV2.S COVID-19 vaccine or a placebo. Sequences were derived from peripheral blood, sampled in a trial of Ad26.COV2.S vaccine versus placebo. The chain links TRBV6-1 to TRBJ1-6; D call uncertain. The chain's CDR3 is CASSERMTGGSGNSPLHF. The CDR3 coding sequence is TGTGCCAGCAGTGAAAGGATGACTGGAGGCAGTGGTAATTCACCCCTCCACTTT.